This is a list of T cell receptor beta chains from one sample in a study of blood T cells in healthy people across ages. Via MiXCR, TCRdb re-called the 5' RACE reads, giving one row per CDR3 protein. The sample contains over 1,300,000 distinct CDR3 sequences, around 59% of which appear only once. Sequencing was done on a sample of blood. Receptor source: a man younger than 35 in good health. Each CDR3 is given without its conserved first and last residue. The D gene is left open where the match is weak.

j_call	d_call	v_call	cdr3_aa
TRBJ1-2	TRBD1	TRBV2	ASRTLKSWTGGEEDYGYT
TRBJ1-5	.	TRBV6-2/TRBV6-3	ASSYINGGTQPQH
TRBJ2-1	TRBD1	TRBV4-1	ASSQTIQGAFANEQF
TRBJ2-1	.	TRBV18	ASSPPGSTAYNEQF
TRBJ1-6	.	TRBV4-1	ASSQAIAGMRDSPLH
TRBJ2-7	.	TRBV12-3/TRBV12-4	ASSFGGGEQY
TRBJ2-1	.	TRBV12-3/TRBV12-4	ASIETSYNEQF
TRBJ2-1	TRBD2	TRBV4-1	ASSQRLAGGPTYEQF
TRBJ1-3	.	TRBV20-1	SAELSSGNTIY
TRBJ2-7	TRBD1	TRBV29-1	SVGGTGKEYEQY
.	.	TRBV5-1	ASSLDRDFYEQY
TRBJ2-7	.	TRBV4-1	ASSQDPGPAYEQY
TRBJ1-1	.	TRBV6-1	VTVAALNTEAF
.	TRBD1	TRBV4-1	ASSQTGTGGPYEQY
TRBJ1-2	.	TRBV7-2	ASSLTNNYGYT
TRBJ1-2	.	TRBV10-3	AISESSQESYGYT
TRBJ1-2	.	TRBV4-1	ASSQEGDYGYT
TRBJ2-1	TRBD2	TRBV7-2	ASSLNRGLATDNEQF
TRBJ2-1	.	TRBV3-1	ASSHRSLGLNEQF
TRBJ1-5	.	TRBV5-6	ASSFSVGTQRGDQPQH
TRBJ2-7	TRBD1	TRBV12-3/TRBV12-4	ASRSTDRGHYEQY
TRBJ2-7	.	TRBV10-3	ATLSTNYEQY
TRBJ2-5	TRBD2	TRBV20-1	SALVRRGEQETQY
TRBJ1-1	.	TRBV20-1	SARDFRLVAF
TRBJ2-2	.	TRBV4-3	ASSQDSGADGELF
TRBJ2-5	.	TRBV20-1	SARGAVQETQY
TRBJ2-5	TRBD1	TRBV12-3/TRBV12-4	ASSWGQPRGETQY
.	TRBD2	TRBV6-2/TRBV6-3	ASGTYGTSGDWGHYEQY
TRBJ2-5	.	TRBV6-1	ASSSGPAETQY
TRBJ2-7	.	TRBV7-2	ASTYLGENEQY
TRBJ2-6	TRBD2	TRBV7-9	ASSLPLAGGRGANVLT
TRBJ2-7	.	TRBV12-3/TRBV12-4	ASRPSRAPEY
TRBJ1-2	.	TRBV4-2	ASSHLQGNYGYT
TRBJ2-4	TRBD1	TRBV3-1	ASSPLRQGAAQY
TRBJ2-7	TRBD2	TRBV12-3/TRBV12-4	ASSHMAWTTSGFYEQY
TRBJ2-1	.	TRBV5-6	ASSASDRYNEQF
TRBJ2-3	TRBD2	TRBV2	ASSEARSGGSHTDTQY
TRBJ2-7	.	TRBV29-1	SVEVPGPLYEQY
TRBJ2-5	.	TRBV20-1	SAPHPRGYETQY
TRBJ1-2	.	TRBV10-3	AISEGVQTGYT
TRBJ2-1	TRBD1	TRBV25-1	ATGQPQETQF
TRBJ2-7	TRBD2	TRBV20-1	SARIILRGLANSYEQY
.	.	TRBV12-5	ASGLIAVPYEQY
TRBJ2-7	TRBD1	TRBV3-1	ASSPDRVSAQY
TRBJ2-1	.	TRBV6-2/TRBV6-3	ASNPRGAPYNEQF
TRBJ1-1	.	TRBV20-1	SAPNQGSGGPAF
TRBJ2-7	.	TRBV5-1	ASSLTAREQY
TRBJ2-3	TRBD2	TRBV20-1	SARAPSGFTDTQY
TRBJ2-4	TRBD2	TRBV7-2	ASSLGLAGIQY
TRBJ2-7	.	TRBV20-1	SASSGPSYEQY
TRBJ1-6	.	TRBV18	ASSPEKSPLH
TRBJ2-1	.	TRBV20-1	SPLHRRNEQF
TRBJ2-3	.	TRBV6-5	ASGNGPRTDTQY
TRBJ1-1	.	TRBV20-1	SARSGVGNTEAF
TRBJ2-1	.	TRBV24-1	ATSDQPSIPYNEQF